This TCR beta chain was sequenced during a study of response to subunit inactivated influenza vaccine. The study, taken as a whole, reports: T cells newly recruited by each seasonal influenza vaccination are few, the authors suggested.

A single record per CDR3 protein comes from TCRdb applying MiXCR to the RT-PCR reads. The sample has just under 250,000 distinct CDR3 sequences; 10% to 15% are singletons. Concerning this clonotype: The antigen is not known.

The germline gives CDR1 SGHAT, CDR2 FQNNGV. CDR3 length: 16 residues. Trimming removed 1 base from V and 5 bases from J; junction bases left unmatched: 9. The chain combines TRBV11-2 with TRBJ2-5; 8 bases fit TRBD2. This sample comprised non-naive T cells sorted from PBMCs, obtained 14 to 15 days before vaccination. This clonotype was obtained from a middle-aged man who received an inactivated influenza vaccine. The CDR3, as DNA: TGTGCCAGCAGCTTAGGCCCGGGACTAGTTGGGGAGACCCAGTACTTC. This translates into CASSLGPGLVGETQYF.